These 2 T cell receptor beta chains were sequenced from one sample in a study of blood T cells in healthy people across ages. A second PCR, run for about 7 to 11 cycles, used a sample-barcoded 5' primer plus a J-beta primer mix. TCRdb reprocessed the 5' RACE reads via MiXCR and lists one record per CDR3 protein. The sample lists some 1,500,000 distinct CDR3 sequences; 35% to 45% were seen once. The sequenced sample consisted of blood. These receptors were collected from a woman aged 18-29 years in good health.

The chain couples TRBV9 to TRBJ2-2; 9 positions match TRBD1. Germline V lookup: CDR1 SGDLS, CDR2 YYNGEE. The CDR3 runs 16 residues. With V trimmed by 2 bases and J by 6 bases, 8 bases remained unmatched. CDR3 sequence: CASSVGQGILSGELFF. DNA of the CDR3: TGTGCCAGCAGCGTGGGACAGGGTATTTTGTCCGGGGAGCTGTTTTTT.

The rearrangement joins TRBV10-3 to TRBJ2-5; 8 nucleotides line up with TRBD2. CDR3 size: 13 residues. Germline V gene sequence: CDR1 ENHRY, CDR2 SYGVKD. V dropped 4 bases and J dropped 4; count of bases not matched to a gene: 2. The CDR3 spells CAISAAGGETQYF. Here the CDR3 DNA reads TGTGCCATCAGTGCGGCGGGGGGAGAGACCCAGTACTTC.